What follows is one T cell receptor beta chain and its context. Its specificity is unknown. A CD45RO-CCR7+CD27+CD95- phenotype identified naive CD8+ T cells. Researchers prepared the TRB cDNA libraries using 5' RACE with UMI labels. Reanalyzing the 5' RACE reads, TCRdb keeps one entry per CDR3 protein, without DNA. The sample table includes roughly 93,000 distinct CDR3 sequences. This CDR3 has 15 residues. These data are taken from a study of CXCR3-negative and CXCR3-positive naive CD8 T cells. Regarding the study as a whole: The TRB CDR3s that CXCR3-positive naive cells carried were more hydrophobic than those of CXCR3-negative naive cells. Comparably high diversity marked both naive subsets, whereas memory CD8+ cells had much lower diversity.

The receptor's source is a human donor in good health. Some clones in this sample may be carry-over from other donors' samples. V usage is TRBV12-3 or TRBV12-4 and J usage is TRBJ2-1; with no DNA, the TCRdb D assignment of TRBD1 cannot be verified. The sequenced sample consisted of naive CXCR3+ CD8+ T cells from blood. The subset here: CD45RO-CCR7+CD27+CD95- naive CD8+ T cells expressing CXCR3 (TNR3+). The CDR3 region is CASSRPGGSYNEQFF.